One sample yielded the 11 T cell receptor beta chains listed below, sequenced in a study of cytomegalovirus exposure and HLA in healthy donors. It was with 60 Vbeta and 13 Jbeta primers that the PCR ran. TCRdb's table, derived via immunoSEQ multiplex PCR, lists solely in-frame clones and lacks some. The top ten clones hold around 4% of a sample with 130,000 to 150,000 clones, around 72% of them seen once. The sample was PBMCs. The receptors come from a man aged 18 to 29 in good health and CMV-seropositive.

The chain has TRBV5-4 and TRBJ2-7, with D possibly being TRBD2 (5 bases). Germline values: CDR1 SGHNT, CDR2 YYREEE (reference sequence). The CDR3 spans 14 residues. Between the trimmed V and J ends, which lost 0 bases and 3 bases, there was a span of 10 bases. The CDR3 coding sequence is TGTGCCAGCAGCTTGGGTAGCGCCAACTACGAGCAGTACTTC. Translating it yields CASSLGSANYEQYF.

The chain recombines TRBV1 with TRBJ1-5; the DNA was not used to check the table's D call, TRBD1. TRBV1 is a pseudogene. The CDR3 length is 16 residues. The CDR3 here is CTSRKIQGISNQPQHF. DNA for the CDR3: TGCACCAGCAGGAAGATACAGGGGATTAGCAATCAGCCCCAGCATTTT.

V and J are TRBV5-6 and TRBJ2-1; D may be TRBD2 (6 bases). The CDR3 contains 16 residues. Germline-derived CDR1 and CDR2 are SGHDT and YYEEEE. V lost 4 bases to trimming and J lost 0 bases, with 14 bases between them. The CDR3 reads CASSRILADSYNEQFF. CDR3 nucleotide sequence: TGTGCCAGCAGCCGCATTTTAGCGGACTCCTACAATGAGCAGTTCTTC.

The chain combines TRBV18 with TRBJ2-7, with 9 bases fitting TRBD1. After removal of 5 bases from V and 2 bases from J, the junction contained 4 bases not matched to a gene. This CDR3 contains 14 residues. In germline, CDR1 is KGHSH, CDR2 LQKENI. CDR3 DNA: TGTGCCAGCTCATCGGACAGGGGTCCCTACGAGCAGTACTTC. Its protein is CASSSDRGPYEQYF.

This clone was observed a few times. The V and J genes are TRBV6-5 and TRBJ1-6; possible D gene TRBD1, 6 bases. The CDR3 runs to 15 residues. V lost 2 bases to trimming and J lost 6 bases, with 11 bases between them. Germline V gives CDR1 MNHEY, CDR2 SVGAGI. CDR3 sequence (DNA): TGTGCCAGCAGTTACATGGGGGGGCGTAATTCACCCCTCCACTTT. Its translation: CASSYMGGRNSPLHF.

CDR3 sequence: CASSVGHRSSSYEQYF. CDR3 sequence (DNA): TGTGCCAGCAGCGTAGGTCACAGGTCATCCTCCTACGAGCAGTACTTC. V and J are TRBV9 and TRBJ2-7, with D possibly TRBD1 on 5 matching bases. The CDR3 length is 16 residues. V was clipped by 0 bases and J by 0 bases, with 13 bases between them. Germline V gene lookup returns CDR1 SGDLS and CDR2 YYNGEE.

The CDR3 sequence is CAWSKPGLALGEQYF. CDR3 DNA sequence: TGTGCCTGGAGTAAACCGGGACTGGCCCTGGGTGAGCAGTACTTC. This rearrangement joins TRBV30 to TRBJ2-7, with D maybe TRBD2 (6 bases). Germline V gives CDR1 GTSNPN, CDR2 SVGIG (reference sequence). The V and J ends lost 2 bases and 7 bases respectively, with 21 bases between them. CDR3 length: 15 amino acids.

The chain couples TRBV2 to TRBJ2-3; no firm D call. Germline loops: CDR1 SNHLY, CDR2 FYNNEI. Trimming removed 2 bases from V and 1 base from J, with 13 bases in between. This CDR3 has 16 amino acids. The CDR3 bases are TGTGCCAGCAGTGAATCCTCAGGTTATCGCACAGATACGCAGTATTTT. Its protein is CASSESSGYRTDTQYF.

The genes are TRBV7-2 and TRBJ1-4; no clear D gene. CDR3 length: 14 residues. From germline, CDR1 is SGHTA and CDR2 FQGNSA. V shed 2 bases and J shed 6 bases, with 10 bases lying between them. CDR3 loop: CASSLTRAHEKLFF. The CDR3 region has the DNA TGTGCCAGCAGCTTAACGAGGGCGCATGAAAAACTGTTTTTT.

This chain joins TRBV27 and TRBJ1-1; 8 nucleotides line up with TRBD1. The CDR3 contains 16 residues. Per germline, CDR1 MNHEY and CDR2 SMNVEV (reference sequence). Germline trimming cut 3 bases from V and 1 base from J; bases unmatched to any gene: 7. The CDR3 loop reads CASSLSVRGPNTEAFF. The CDR3 coding sequence is TGTGCCAGCAGTTTGAGTGTCAGGGGGCCGAACACTGAAGCTTTCTTT.

This clone has more than one count but fewer than ten. This sequence joins TRBV29-1 and TRBJ2-4; TRBD2 agrees at 7 bases. Losses at the gene ends were 0 bases for V and 3 bases for J; bases not matched to a gene: 5. In germline, CDR1 is SQVTM, CDR2 ANQGSEA. This CDR3 has 15 residues. The CDR3 sequence: CSVEELARGKNIQYF. The DNA for the CDR3 is TGCAGCGTTGAAGAACTAGCGAGGGGCAAAAACATTCAGTACTTC.